These T cell receptor beta chains were read from a single sample in a study of post-analysis software for immune sequencing data. TCRdb redid the calling of the PCR reads with MiXCR, one entry per CDR3 protein. The table includes approximately 260,000 distinct CDR3 sequences, 36% detected once. The sample comprised blood. Source of these receptors: a girl aged 5-17 years with multiple sclerosis. Each CDR3 is given with its conserved first and last residue. D genes are given only for firm matches. Rows may omit the clone size; those that give it use once, few, many or a size class.

D gene: -
V gene: TRBV18
J gene: TRBJ1-1
clone size: few
CDR3 DNA: TGTGCCAGCTCACCAAGGGAGTCGGTCGCTGAAGCTTTCTTT
CDR3 protein: CASSPRESVAEAFF

D gene: -
V gene: TRBV7-9
J gene: TRBJ2-5
clone size: many
CDR3 DNA: TGTGCCAGCAGCTTAGGACGAAGGGACGGAGAGACCCAGTACTTC
CDR3 protein: CASSLGRRDGETQYF

D gene: -
V gene: TRBV6-5
J gene: TRBJ1-2
clone size: few
CDR3 DNA: TGTGCCAGCAGATCAGGACGGGAGGGCTACACCTTC
CDR3 protein: CASRSGREGYTF

D gene: TRBD2
V gene: TRBV28
J gene: TRBJ2-1
clone size: many
CDR3 DNA: TGTGCCAGCAGTTTAGGCGGGGGTTTGCATGAGCAGTTCTTC
CDR3 protein: CASSLGGGLHEQFF

D gene: -
V gene: TRBV6-1
J gene: TRBJ2-7
clone size: many
CDR3 DNA: TGTGCCAGCACCCTCGACTCCGACGAGCAGTACTTC
CDR3 protein: CASTLDSDEQYF

D gene: -
V gene: TRBV12-3/TRBV12-4
J gene: TRBJ2-7
clone size: -
CDR3 DNA: TGTGCCAGCAGTCCATTCACAGGGAACGAGCAGTACTTC
CDR3 protein: CASSPFTGNEQYF

D gene: TRBD1
V gene: TRBV9
J gene: TRBJ2-1
clone size: many
CDR3 DNA: TGTGCCAGCAGCGTAGGATCCGGGACAGACTCCTACAATGAGCAGTTCTTC
CDR3 protein: CASSVGSGTDSYNEQFF

D gene: -
V gene: TRBV6-5
J gene: TRBJ2-1
clone size: -
CDR3 DNA: TGTGCCAGCACATCAATAGAGGCCTCCTACAATGAGCAGTTCTTC
CDR3 protein: CASTSIEASYNEQFF

D gene: -
V gene: TRBV5-1
J gene: TRBJ2-1
clone size: -
CDR3 DNA: TGCGCCAGCGCGGACGAGGGCCTAATTCCCAATGAGCAGTTCTTC
CDR3 protein: CASADEGLIPNEQFF

D gene: TRBD1
V gene: TRBV6-6
J gene: TRBJ1-6
clone size: few
CDR3 DNA: TGTGCCAGCAGTTTGGGACAGGTCAATTCACCCCTCCACTTT
CDR3 protein: CASSLGQVNSPLHF

D gene: -
V gene: TRBV6-1
J gene: TRBJ2-6
clone size: many
CDR3 DNA: TGTGCCAGCAGTGAAAAACAGACTGGGGCCAACGTCCTGACTTTC
CDR3 protein: CASSEKQTGANVLTF

D gene: TRBD1
V gene: TRBV5-1
J gene: TRBJ2-3
clone size: -
CDR3 DNA: TGCGCCAGCACCTGGACAGGGGGCACAGATACACAGTATTTT
CDR3 protein: CASTWTGGTDTQYF

D gene: TRBD2
V gene: TRBV5-1
J gene: TRBJ2-1
clone size: -
CDR3 DNA: TGCGCCAGCAGTAGGACTAGCGGGACAAACAATGAGCAGTTCTTC
CDR3 protein: CASSRTSGTNNEQFF

D gene: -
V gene: TRBV3-1
J gene: TRBJ2-7
clone size: -
CDR3 DNA: TGTGCCAGCAGCCAAGTCCCGGGCGGCGAGCAGTACTTC
CDR3 protein: CASSQVPGGEQYF

D gene: -
V gene: TRBV7-2
J gene: TRBJ2-1
clone size: many
CDR3 DNA: TGTGCCACCGAGAGGATCTCTTACAATGAGCAGTTCTTC
CDR3 protein: CATERISYNEQFF

D gene: -
V gene: TRBV20-1
J gene: TRBJ1-2
clone size: -
CDR3 DNA: TGCAGTGCTAGAATCCCAGAGGGTACGAGTGGCTACACCTTC
CDR3 protein: CSARIPEGTSGYTF

D gene: -
V gene: TRBV7-9
J gene: TRBJ2-5
clone size: many
CDR3 DNA: TGTGCCAGCAGCCCCCCTCCGGGACGAGAGACCCAGTACTTC
CDR3 protein: CASSPPPGRETQYF

D gene: -
V gene: TRBV25-1
J gene: TRBJ1-3
clone size: few
CDR3 DNA: TGTGCCAGCAGTGAGGTGCTTTCTGGAAACACCATATATTTT
CDR3 protein: CASSEVLSGNTIYF

D gene: -
V gene: TRBV4-2
J gene: TRBJ2-7
clone size: -
CDR3 DNA: TGTGCCAGCAGCCAAGGGGTCGGCGGGGAGCAGTACTTC
CDR3 protein: CASSQGVGGEQYF

D gene: -
V gene: TRBV5-1
J gene: TRBJ2-1
clone size: -
CDR3 DNA: TGCGCCAGCAGCTCGGAGAGGCTGGCGGAGCAGTTCTTC
CDR3 protein: CASSSERLAEQFF